The clone carrying this T cell receptor (beta chain) appeared a few times. The target antigen is unknown. The sample is drawn from a study of T-cell memory formation after mild COVID-19. It was 5'RACE with constant-segment primers that produced the TCR alpha and TCR beta cDNA libraries, which carried sample barcodes and UMIs. TCRdb reprocessed the 5' RACE reads with MiXCR, giving one entry per CDR3 protein. The sample has around 300,000 distinct CDR3 sequences, approximately 8% seen once. The study, taken as a whole, reports: Among contracting clones, CD4+ were mainly CM/EM and CD8+ enriched in EMRA.

Per the germline V gene, CDR1 is SNHLY and CDR2 is FYNNEI. The V gene lost 4 bases and the J gene lost 0 bases, with 10 bases spanning the gap. The CDR3 spans 15 residues. The clonotype was recovered from a man aged 18 to 35 who had mild COVID-19 (a few samples of this study predate the infection). Cell type and time point are not known. The sequenced sample was PBMCs or a T cell subset sorted from them (not recorded which). This chain joins TRBV2 and TRBJ1-5; no clear D. As DNA, the CDR3 is TGTGCCAGCAGTGGAGGTCTTTATAGCAATCAGCCCCAGCATTTT. It encodes CASSGGLYSNQPQHF.